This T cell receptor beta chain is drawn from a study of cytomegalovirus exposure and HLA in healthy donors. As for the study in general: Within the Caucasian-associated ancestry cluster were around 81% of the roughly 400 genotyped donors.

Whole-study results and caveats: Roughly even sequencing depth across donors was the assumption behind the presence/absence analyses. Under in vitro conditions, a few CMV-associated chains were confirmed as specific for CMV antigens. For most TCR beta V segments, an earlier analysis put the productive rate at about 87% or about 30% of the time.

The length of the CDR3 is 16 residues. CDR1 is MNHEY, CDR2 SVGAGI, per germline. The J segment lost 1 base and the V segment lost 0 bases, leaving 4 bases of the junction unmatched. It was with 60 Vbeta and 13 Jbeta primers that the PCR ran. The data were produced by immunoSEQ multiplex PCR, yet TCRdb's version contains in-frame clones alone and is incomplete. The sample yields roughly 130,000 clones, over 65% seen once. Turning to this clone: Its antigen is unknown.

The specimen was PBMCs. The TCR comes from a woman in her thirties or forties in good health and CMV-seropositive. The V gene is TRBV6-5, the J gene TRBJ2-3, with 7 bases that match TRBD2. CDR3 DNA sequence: TGTGCCAGCAGTTACTCCGGCCTAGCGGGCACAGATACGCAGTATTTT. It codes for CASSYSGLAGTDTQYF.